The T cell receptor beta chain under discussion was sequenced for a study of cytomegalovirus exposure and HLA in healthy donors. Findings of the study overall: In an earlier analysis, about 87% or about 30%: the productive usage of most TCR beta V segments.

V lost 5 bases to trimming and J lost 3 bases, with 16 bases between them. The CDR3 runs to 15 residues. CDR1 MNHEY and CDR2 SVGAGI come from the germline V gene. PCR used 60 Vbeta primers and 13 Jbeta primers. Authors' data handling: The authors later counted about 80 million unique TCR beta chains, approximately 10 million of them shared. Data came from immunoSEQ multiplex PCR; TCRdb stores just in-frame clones and leaves some out. V, J and clone size derive from that table, while D and trimming were established from the DNA sequence. The table records about 110,000 clones, approximately 70% of them present only once. On this clone: Its target is not known.

This rearrangement joins TRBV6-5 to TRBJ1-1; maybe TRBD1 (5 bases). The sequence derives from a boy aged 5-17 years in good health and CMV-seronegative. The sample comprised PBMCs. CDR3 sequence (DNA): TGTGCCAGCAGTCGCCGTGGAGGGGCGGACACTGAAGCTTTCTTT. Amino acid sequence: CASSRRGGADTEAFF.